This TCR beta chain was retrieved from a study of shared clonotypes between healthy human individuals. Overall study results and limits: Several donors held around 5% of naive CD4 clonotypes in common. Blood was the only sampled material, and tissue repertoires likely differ. Enrolling few donors narrowed the genetic and exposure-history diversity that was represented.

Splitting of CD4+ cells produced CD45RA+ naive and CD45RA-negative memory subsets. Germline loops: CDR1 MNHEY, CDR2 SVGAGI. V was clipped by 6 bases and J by 0 bases, with 5 bases between them. The CDR3 extends over 13 amino acids. A note on this clone: The target antigen is unknown.

Libraries were prepared by immunoSEQ multiplex PCR; TCRdb keeps only in-frame clonotypes and omits some of them. The table includes approximately 2.4 million clones, around 95% detected once. The source is a man between 18 and 29 years old in good health. Sequencing was done on a sample of naive CD4+ T cells sorted from blood. The subset denotes: CD45RA+ positively selected. This chain uses TRBV6-5 with TRBJ2-2; D call uncertain. CDR3 sequence reads: CASRQANTGELFF. CDR3 nucleotide sequence: TGTGCCAGCAGGCAGGCGAACACCGGGGAGCTGTTTTTT.